This T cell receptor (beta chain) was profiled in a study of cytomegalovirus exposure and HLA in healthy donors. General study findings and limits: Differences between HLA loci emerged in a later analysis of TCR association rates, with DRB1 most and HLA-C fewest. Cytomegalovirus association was assigned to about 180 TCR beta chains. Earlier findings revealed that most TCR beta V segments proved productive either about 87% or about 30% of the time.

The V gene lost 6 bases and the J gene lost 7 bases, with 12 bases spanning the gap. The V gene's germline CDR1 is MNHNS and CDR2 SASEGT. The CDR3 has 13 residues. The PCR made use of 60 Vbeta and 13 Jbeta primers. Clones were read by immunoSEQ multiplex PCR, and TCRdb kept only the in-frame ones, dropping some. The sample lists about 190,000 clones, around 84% occurring once. A word on this clone: Its antigen is not identified.

J is TRBJ2-2 and V is TRBV6-1; D perhaps matches TRBD2 (6 bases). This sequence originates from a woman between 18 and 29 years old in good health and CMV-seronegative. Sequencing was done on a sample of PBMCs. The CDR3 region has the DNA TGTGCCAGCAGGCCCTGGGGGGACGGGGAGCTGTTTTTT. Amino acid sequence: CASRPWGDGELFF.